What follows are 9 T cell receptor beta chains derived from one specimen sequenced in a study of blood T cells in healthy people across ages. Primed by a sample-barcoded 5' primer and a J-beta primer mix, a second PCR proceeded for roughly 6 to 12 cycles. TCRdb fed the 5' RACE reads into MiXCR, producing one record per CDR3 protein. The table records 600,000 or so distinct CDR3 sequences, around 50% of them present only once. The sequenced sample consisted of blood. These receptors were obtained from a man older than 75 in good health.

The V call is TRBV7-9, the J call TRBJ2-7, with D tentatively TRBD1 (6 bases). Trimming shortened V by 1 base and J by 5 bases, and 15 bases separated the two germline ends. CDR1 is SEHNR, CDR2 FQNEAQ, per germline (reference sequence). This CDR3 comprises 15 residues. CDR3 in DNA: TGTGCCAGCAGCTTAGGACTGGGAAACAGGGACGAGCAGTACTTC. Translating gives CASSLGLGNRDEQYF.

The gene calls are TRBV20-1 and TRBJ2-7, with 8 bases matching TRBD2. CDR1 is DFQATT and CDR2 is SNEGSKA in the germline V gene (reference sequence). The CDR3 contains 15 residues. The ends lost 6 bases at V and 5 bases at J; junction bases unmatched: 15. The CDR3 spells CSARSAGAGGNEQYF. As DNA, the CDR3 is TGCAGTGCCCGATCAGCGGGGGCTGGCGGGAACGAGCAGTACTTC.

The gene calls are TRBV11-1 and TRBJ1-4; possible D gene TRBD1, 6 bases. From germline, CDR1 is SGHAT and CDR2 FQDESV (reference sequence). V was cut by 5 bases and J by 4 bases, with 11 bases left in between. The CDR3 runs 14 residues. This CDR3 is CASSPDRYNEKLFF. In DNA form, the CDR3 reads TGTGCCAGCAGCCCGGACAGATATAATGAAAAACTGTTTTTT.

This clonotype was observed a handful of times. The gene calls are TRBV18 and TRBJ2-7; D perhaps matches TRBD1 (6 bases). Deletions cut 5 bases from V and 2 bases from J, with 16 bases between. This CDR3 region has 15 residues. Germline values: CDR1 KGHSH, CDR2 LQKENI. In DNA form, the CDR3 reads TGTGCCAGCTCAGGATTCGACAGGTTCCCCTACGAGCAGTACTTC. It codes for CASSGFDRFPYEQYF.

The chain carries TRBV20-1 and TRBJ2-2, with D hard to call. Germline loops: CDR1 DFQATT, CDR2 SNEGSKA (reference sequence). The CDR3 extends over 15 amino acids. The V and J ends lost 0 bases and 0 bases respectively, with 8 bases between them. The CDR3 spells CSAREVTANTGELFF. Here the CDR3 DNA reads TGCAGTGCTAGAGAGGTCACAGCGAACACCGGGGAGCTGTTTTTT.

This clonotype was observed a handful of times. In nucleotides, the CDR3 is TGCGCCAGCAGCTTGGAGGCAGCCTCCTACGAGCAGTACTTC. This encodes CASSLEAASYEQYF. The chain uses TRBV5-1 and TRBJ2-7; D unclear. Germline V gene sequence: CDR1 SGHRS, CDR2 YFSETQ. V shed 0 bases and J shed 0 bases, with 7 bases lying between them. The CDR3 contains 14 residues. The full variable domain, rest sourced from reference TRBV5-1 and TRBJ2-7, is KAGVTQTPRYLIKTRGQQVTLSCSPISGHRSVSWYQQTPGQGLQFLFEYFSETQRNKGNFPGRFSGRQFSNSRSEMNVSTLELGDSALYLCASSLEAASYEQYFGPGTRLTVT.

The V call is TRBV3-1, the J call TRBJ2-5; D is unclear. This CDR3 is 13 amino acids long. The germline V gene encodes CDR1 LGHDT and CDR2 YNNKEL (reference sequence). V was cut by 4 bases and J by 1 base, with 7 bases left in between. CDR3 DNA sequence: TGTGCCAGCAGCCGATGGCGCCAAGAGACCCAGTACTTC. Residues: CASSRWRQETQYF.

The genes are TRBV3-1 and TRBJ1-6; D gene ambiguous. The ends were cut back, 0 bases at V and 7 bases at J, with 4 bases in the middle. The germline V gene encodes CDR1 LGHDT and CDR2 YNNKEL (reference sequence). This CDR3 region has 13 residues. The DNA for the CDR3 is TGTGCCAGCAGCCAAGACGTGAATTCACCCCTCCACTTT. Protein: CASSQDVNSPLHF. The whole variable domain, remainder taken from reference TRBV3-1 and TRBJ1-6, is DTAVSQTPKYLVTQMGNDKSIKCEQNLGHDTMYWYKQDSKKFLKIMFSYNNKELIINETVPNRFSPKSPDKAHLNLHINSLELGDSAVYFCASSQDVNSPLHFGNGTRLTVT.

The genes are TRBV20-1 and TRBJ2-3, with D hard to call. This CDR3 comprises 13 residues. Germline CDR1 reads DFQATT; CDR2 reads SNEGSKA (reference sequence). The V end lost 3 bases, the J end lost 3 bases, and 10 bases lay between the germline ends. The CDR3 bases are TGCAGTGCTAGCCCTCCATTTACAGATACGCAGTATTTT. Translation gives CSASPPFTDTQYF.